The 30 T cell receptor beta chains below were found in one sample sequenced in a study of blood T cells in healthy people across ages. PCR was performed a second time for 7 to 11 cycles using a sample-barcoded 5' primer and a J-beta primer mix. TCRdb reprocessed the 5' RACE reads via MiXCR and lists one record per CDR3 protein. The table has about 670,000 distinct CDR3 sequences, around 41% seen once. Sample: blood. These receptors originate from an elderly man in good health.

The chain employs TRBV6-2 or TRBV6-3 and TRBJ2-7; possible D gene TRBD2, 6 bases. Near its end, the DNA agrees better with TRBJ2-5, so the J call may be wrong. CDR1 and CDR2 from the germline V gene are MNHEY and SVGEGT. The CDR3 contains 13 residues. The CDR3 DNA follows: TGTGCCAGCAACTCGGGAGTGGAGGAGACCCAGTACTTC. Translated, it gives CASNSGVEETQYF.

The CDR3 DNA sequence: TGTGCCTGGAGTGGAAACTTGGATCGCAATGAGCAGTACTTC. This encodes CAWSGNLDRNEQYF. The chain joins TRBV30 to TRBJ2-5; unclear D gene. The CDR3 length is 14 residues. Germline V gene sequence: CDR1 GTSNPN, CDR2 SVGIG (reference sequence). V was cut by 1 base and J by 11 bases, with 20 bases left in between.

Worth noting for this clonotype: A junction boundary mismatches the germline segment, possibly from a read error. J is TRBJ2-3 and V is TRBV12-3 or TRBV12-4; the D gene is possibly TRBD2 (5 bases). The CDR3 is made up of 14 amino acids. CDR3 residues: CANSSREAADTQYF. The CDR3 region has the DNA TGTGCCAACAGTTCCCGGGAAGCGGCAGATACGCAGTATTTT.

The chain uses TRBV6-5 and TRBJ2-3; D is unclear. The CDR3 is 16 residues long. Looked up from germline, CDR1 is MNHEY and CDR2 is SVGAGI. V lost 0 bases and J 4 bases, leaving 14 bases between the germline ends. The CDR3 protein is CASSYSTSSPSDTQYF. The CDR3 DNA reads as TGTGCCAGCAGTTACTCGACCAGTAGTCCGTCAGATACGCAGTATTTT.

This clonotype was recorded a few times. This chain connects TRBV5-1 to TRBJ2-7; TRBD2 matches 10 bases. This CDR3 spans 15 amino acids. Losses at the gene ends were 4 bases for V and 2 bases for J; bases not matched to a gene: 6. Germline CDR1 reads SGHRS; CDR2 reads YFSETQ. The CDR3 here is CASSPVAGGPYEQYF. For the CDR3, the DNA is TGCGCCAGCAGCCCCGTAGCGGGAGGCCCCTACGAGCAGTACTTC. The whole variable domain, filled in from reference TRBV5-1 and TRBJ2-7, reads KAGVTQTPRYLIKTRGQQVTLSCSPISGHRSVSWYQQTPGQGLQFLFEYFSETQRNKGNFPGRFSGRQFSNSRSEMNVSTLELGDSALYLCASSPVAGGPYEQYFGPGTRLTVT.

This clonotype was detected only a few times. The V and J genes are TRBV4-3 and TRBJ1-2, with D unclear. Germline values: CDR1 LGHNA, CDR2 YSLEER. Trimming pared 0 bases from V and 4 bases from J, leaving 18 bases between. There are 17 residues in the CDR3. The CDR3 coding sequence is TGCGCCAGCAGCCAAGAGTGGAAGGGAAGCCCTCCCTATGGCTACACCTTC. Amino acid sequence: CASSQEWKGSPPYGYTF.

The chain uses TRBV20-1 and TRBJ2-7, with TRBD2 matching 15 bases. The length of the CDR3 is 14 residues. The ends lost 6 bases at V and 7 bases at J; junction bases unmatched: 7. Germline CDR1 is DFQATT and CDR2 is SNEGSKA (reference sequence). The CDR3 nucleotides are TGCAGTGCGGGGGGACTAGCGGGGGGAGCTGAGCAGTACTTC. Translation: CSAGGLAGGAEQYF.

In its sample, this clonotype was seen a few times. The gene calls are TRBV9 and TRBJ2-5; D is ambiguous. There are 13 residues in the CDR3. V lost 8 bases to trimming and J lost 11 bases, with 22 bases between them. In germline, CDR1 is SGDLS, CDR2 YYNGEE. The CDR3 coding sequence is TGTGCCAGTACACGGACCCCGTCGCCTGAGCAGTACTTC. Amino acids: CASTRTPSPEQYF.

This clonotype has more than one count but fewer than ten. The chain joins TRBV7-9 to TRBJ1-2, with D tentatively TRBD1 (6 bases). The CDR3 totals 15 residues. V lost 4 bases and J 8 bases, leaving 20 bases between the germline ends. The germline V gene encodes CDR1 SEHNR and CDR2 FQNEAQ (reference sequence). The CDR3 region has the DNA TGTGCCAGCAGCTCCAGGGGCGGGCAGGGCATCGGCTACACCTTC. As protein: CASSSRGGQGIGYTF.

This clonotype has more than one count but fewer than ten. The chain has TRBV7-2 and TRBJ1-5; D is perhaps TRBD1 (5 bases). CDR3 length: 14 amino acids. CDR1 and CDR2 (germline): SGHTA, FQGNSA. Trimming took 5 bases from V and 3 from J, leaving 11 bases between them. The CDR3 DNA reads as TGTGCCAGCAGCCCCGGGGGAGCCAATCAGCCCCAGCATTTT. As protein: CASSPGGANQPQHF.

This sequence joins TRBV4-2 and TRBJ2-3, with D perhaps given as TRBD1 or TRBD2 (5 bases each). There are 15 residues in the CDR3. The germline V and J ends were trimmed by 1 base and 1 base, with 9 bases remaining between them. Per germline, CDR1 LGHNA and CDR2 YNFKEQ. CDR3 DNA: TGTGCCAGCAGCCAAGGGGGACCCCGCACAGATACGCAGTATTTT. As protein: CASSQGGPRTDTQYF.

The chain carries TRBV6-1 and TRBJ1-5; 7 bases align to TRBD1. The V and J ends lost 4 bases and 3 bases, in that order; junction bases with no gene match: 3. There are 14 residues in the CDR3. Germline V gives CDR1 MNHNS, CDR2 SASEGT. The CDR3 bases are TGTGCCAGCAGTGGGGACAGTTTCAATCAGCCCCAGCATTTT. Protein product: CASSGDSFNQPQHF.

A few counts support this clonotype. This rearrangement joins TRBV4-3 to TRBJ2-3, with D possibly being TRBD2 (6 bases). The CDR3 is 15 amino acids. Germline V gene data show CDR1 as LGHNA and CDR2 as YSLEER. V was pared by 3 bases and J by 6 bases, with 16 bases between. The CDR3 here is CASSQGGTQSDTQYF. The CDR3 DNA reads TGCGCCAGCAGCCAGGGGGGAACCCAGTCCGATACGCAGTATTTT.

This clonotype occurred a few times. This chain joins TRBV20-1 and TRBJ2-1, with TRBD2 identical over 11 bases. The germline gives CDR1 DFQATT, CDR2 SNEGSKA (reference sequence). Trimming took 6 bases from V and 7 from J; bases not matched to a gene: 14. This CDR3 comprises 16 residues. The CDR3 nucleotides are TGCAGTGCCGCGAAATTAGCGGGAGGGCCGGCGAATGAGCAGTTCTTC. It is translated as CSAAKLAGGPANEQFF.

Remarks on this clonotype: Germline is not matched at one junction end, which may reflect a read error. The chain employs TRBV7-9 and TRBJ2-1; 10 bases are a match to TRBD2. Germline V gives CDR1 SEHNR, CDR2 FQNEAQ (reference sequence). CDR3 size: 15 residues. The CDR3 protein is CVSTPRLAGANEQFF. As DNA, the CDR3 is TGTGTCAGCACCCCTAGGCTAGCGGGAGCCAATGAGCAGTTCTTC.

This clonotype occurred a few times. The chain is built from TRBV18 and TRBJ2-3; D is perhaps TRBD2 (6 bases). The CDR3 consists of 15 residues. V was trimmed by 8 bases and J by 2 bases, leaving 17 bases between them. CDR1 is KGHSH and CDR2 is LQKENI in the germline V gene. CDR3 residues: CASLSDGTFTDTQYF. The CDR3 nucleotides are TGTGCCAGCCTCTCCGATGGGACTTTCACAGATACGCAGTATTTT.

The CDR3 loop reads CSARDVGGGRNIQYF. Written as DNA, the CDR3 is TGCAGTGCTAGAGATGTGGGGGGGGGGCGGAACATTCAGTACTTC. The chain employs TRBV20-1 and TRBJ2-5; TRBD2 might be the D (7 bases). The J call could be wrong; TRBJ2-4 is a better fit for the DNA end. The CDR3 is 15 amino acids. Germline values: CDR1 DFQATT, CDR2 SNEGSKA (reference sequence).

The rearrangement links TRBV29-1 to TRBJ2-5; 7 bases match TRBD1. Germline assignment: CDR1 SQVTM and CDR2 ANQGSEA. The CDR3 contains 13 residues. V shed 7 bases and J 3 bases; nucleotides not matched to a gene: 8. CDR3 sequence (DNA): TGCAGCGCTATAAGGGACAGAAAAGAGACCCAGTACTTC. Protein sequence: CSAIRDRKETQYF.

In its sample, this clonotype was seen once. The chain employs TRBV7-2 and TRBJ2-5; D ambiguous. The V and J ends lost 4 bases and 5 bases respectively, with 20 bases between them. The CDR3 has 16 residues. Germline CDR1 reads SGHTA; CDR2 reads FQGNSA. The DNA of the CDR3 is TGTGCCAGCAGCTACCGAAGTCGTTTGGTCGGGGAGACCCAGTACTTC. This sequence encodes CASSYRSRLVGETQYF.

The V call is TRBV9, the J call TRBJ2-1; TRBD2 aligns across 11 bases. CDR1 and CDR2 from the germline V gene are SGDLS and YYNGEE. Trimming removed 3 bases from V and 10 bases from J; junction bases left unmatched: 9. The CDR3 consists of 15 residues. The CDR3 sequence: CASSGGLAALGEQFF. The CDR3 bases are TGTGCCAGCAGCGGGGGACTAGCGGCCCTGGGAGAGCAGTTCTTC.

CDR3 region: CASRSGLAGGYQETQYF. CDR3 DNA: TGCGCCAGCAGGTCGGGACTAGCGGGAGGTTACCAAGAGACCCAGTACTTC. This chain uses TRBV5-1 with TRBJ2-5; 15 nucleotides line up with TRBD2. Per germline, CDR1 SGHRS and CDR2 YFSETQ. The trim removed 5 bases at V and 0 bases at J, leaving 5 bases unmatched. CDR3 size: 17 residues.

This sequence joins TRBV5-1 and TRBJ2-7, with a weak D call TRBD2 (6 bases). V shed 1 base and J shed 4 bases, with 15 bases lying between them. This CDR3 has 15 residues. Germline CDR1 and CDR2: SGHRS and YFSETQ. The CDR3 DNA reads as TGCGCCAGCAGCTTGCCCCGCGGGAACGGTTACGAGCAGTACTTC. Encoded protein: CASSLPRGNGYEQYF.

This clonotype was picked up many times. The chain has TRBV11-2 and TRBJ2-3; 7 bases match TRBD2. J gave up 2 bases and V 5 bases, and 4 bases lay outside the gene matches. The germline V gene has CDR1 SGHAT and CDR2 FQNNGV. This CDR3 comprises 14 residues. CDR3: CASSRSGDTDTQYF. The CDR3 region has the DNA TGTGCCAGCAGCCGGAGCGGGGACACAGATACGCAGTATTTT.

The J gene is TRBJ2-7, the V gene TRBV6-1, with 7 bases matching TRBD1. Germline CDR1 reads MNHNS; CDR2 reads SASEGT. The V gene end was trimmed by 2 bases and the J gene end by 2 bases; junction bases not matched to a gene: 6. The CDR3 spans 15 residues. CDR3 protein: CASSEWRQGAYEQYF. CDR3 DNA: TGTGCCAGCAGTGAATGGAGACAGGGAGCCTACGAGCAGTACTTC.

There are a few counts of this clonotype. This chain joins TRBV20-1 and TRBJ2-2; 7 positions match TRBD2. V trimming: 3 bases; J trimming: 3 bases; junction bases outside the gene matches: 10. In germline, CDR1 is DFQATT, CDR2 SNEGSKA (reference sequence). The CDR3 spans 16 residues. DNA of the CDR3: TGCAGTGCTAGTTATGGCCTAGCGGTAGACACCGGGGAGCTGTTTTTT. Translation gives CSASYGLAVDTGELFF.

This clonotype was detected only a few times. The chain is built from TRBV3-1 and TRBJ2-1; D could derive from TRBD1 or TRBD2 (5 bases each). CDR1 and CDR2 (germline): LGHDT, YNNKEL (reference sequence). This CDR3 comprises 14 residues. Deletions cut 1 base from V and 9 bases from J, with 13 bases between. CDR3 region: CASSQVRLGVEQFF. The CDR3 nucleotides are TGTGCCAGCAGCCAAGTCCGTTTGGGGGTTGAGCAGTTCTTC.

DNA for the CDR3: TGTGCCAGCAGTTACCCGGGCAGGAGGGGAACTGAAGCTTTCTTT. It is translated as CASSYPGRRGTEAFF. The chain joins TRBV6-5 to TRBJ1-1; maybe TRBD1 (5 bases). Looked up from germline, CDR1 is MNHEY and CDR2 is SVGAGI. The CDR3 length is 15 residues. Trimming took off 2 bases at V and 5 bases at J, with 15 bases between the two ends.

This clonotype was counted a few times. The rearrangement joins TRBV10-3 to TRBJ2-1; 10 bases match TRBD2. CDR1 is ENHRY, CDR2 SYGVKD, per germline. The CDR3 runs to 15 residues. V lost 4 bases to trimming and J lost 5 bases; unmatched junction nucleotides: 5. CDR3 bases: TGTGCCATCAGTGTAAGCGGGAGGGCCGACAATGAGCAGTTCTTC. Protein product: CAISVSGRADNEQFF.

This clonotype was recorded once. This chain uses TRBV12-3 or TRBV12-4 with TRBJ2-3; 7 nucleotides match TRBD1. The CDR3 runs to 14 residues. The V segment lost 7 bases and the J segment 3 bases; nucleotides outside the gene matches: 7. The CDR3 spells CASIDRARTDTQYF. The CDR3 DNA sequence: TGTGCCAGCATCGACAGGGCTCGAACAGATACGCAGTATTTT.

The V and J genes are TRBV9 and TRBJ1-2, with 8 nucleotides matching TRBD1. The CDR3 has 14 amino acids. Germline-derived CDR1 and CDR2 are SGDLS and YYNGEE. The trim removed 3 bases at V and 4 bases at J, leaving 5 bases unmatched. The DNA of the CDR3 is TGTGCCAGCAGCGCCGGGACAGGAATCTATGGCTACACCTTC. Protein: CASSAGTGIYGYTF.